This T cell receptor beta chain comes out of a study of OX40 agonist ivuxolimab in advanced cancers. Study findings and constraints: CD4+ and CD8+ T cells in blood underwent clonal expansion by week 6 at 0.1 to 3.0 mg/kg.

Remarks on this clone: Its antigen is unknown.

Generated by immunoSEQ multiplex PCR, the TCRdb table keeps only in-frame clones and is missing some. The data contain about 63,000 clones, approximately 88% of them singletons. The sequencing here drew on CD4+ or CD8+ T cells sorted from blood, taken in a trial of the OX40 agonist ivuxolimab. The source is an adult with an advanced solid tumor such as melanoma, head and neck, liver or kidney cancer.

CDR3 amino acids: CASRGSGSSYEQYF. CDR3 in DNA: TGCGCCAGCAGAGGCAGCGGGAGCTCCTACGAGCAGTACTTC. The rearrangement links TRBV5-1 to TRBJ2-7; TRBD2 matches 8 bases. The CDR3 has 14 amino acids. V dropped 5 bases and J dropped 0; count of bases not matched to a gene: 4. The germline V gene encodes CDR1 SGHRS and CDR2 YFSETQ.